Listed below are T cell receptor beta chains from one sample, sequenced in a study of CD8 T cells in Susac syndrome. TCRdb reprocessed the immunoSEQ multiplex PCR reads via MiXCR and lists one record per CDR3 protein. The table has about 180,000 distinct CDR3 sequences, around 94% seen once. The source material was CD4+ T cells from PBMCs. Receptor source: a human donor with Susac syndrome. Both conserved end residues are part of each CDR3. The D gene is left open where the match is weak. Only part of the rows carry a size: once, few, many, or a class if the clone is expanded.

CDR3nt: TGCAGCGCGGACAGGGCCTACGAGCAGTACTTC
CDR3aa: CSADRAYEQYF
abundance: -
d_gene: TRBD1
v_gene: TRBV20-1
j_gene: TRBJ2-7
len: 11

CDR3nt: TGTGCCAGCAGCATAAACCGGGACAGACAGGGGAGTTTGGCATACGAGCAGTACTTC
CDR3aa: CASSINRDRQGSLAYEQYF
abundance: -
d_gene: TRBD1
v_gene: TRBV11-2
j_gene: TRBJ2-7
len: 19

CDR3nt: TGTGCCAGCAGCTTAGAAAGCGGGGGCTACAATGAGCAGTTCTTC
CDR3aa: CASSLESGGYNEQFF
abundance: -
d_gene: TRBD2
v_gene: TRBV7-2
j_gene: TRBJ2-1
len: 15

CDR3nt: TGTGCCACCACCCCTCGTGGAGGGCATGAGCAGTTCTTC
CDR3aa: CATTPRGGHEQFF
abundance: -
d_gene: -
v_gene: TRBV24-1
j_gene: TRBJ2-1
len: 13

CDR3nt: TGTGCCAGCAGTTTAGCGGGCCCAAGGGTCACAGATACGCAGTATTTT
CDR3aa: CASSLAGPRVTDTQYF
abundance: -
d_gene: -
v_gene: TRBV28
j_gene: TRBJ2-3
len: 16

CDR3nt: TGCAGTGCTAGGGACAGACTAGAACAAGAGACGCAGTATTTT
CDR3aa: CSARDRLEQETQYF
abundance: -
d_gene: -
v_gene: TRBV20-1
j_gene: TRBJ2-3
len: 14

CDR3nt: TGTGCCAGCAGCGGGGGCAAGGCTAACGGCTACACCTTC
CDR3aa: CASSGGKANGYTF
abundance: -
d_gene: -
v_gene: TRBV9
j_gene: TRBJ1-2
len: 13

CDR3nt: TGCGCCAGCAGCTTGGTGGGGACTAGCGGGACCTCCTACGAGCAGTACTTC
CDR3aa: CASSLVGTSGTSYEQYF
abundance: -
d_gene: TRBD2
v_gene: TRBV5-1
j_gene: TRBJ2-7
len: 17

CDR3nt: TGTGCCAGCAGGGAACAGGGATCCGGGGAGCTGTTTTTT
CDR3aa: CASREQGSGELFF
abundance: once
d_gene: -
v_gene: TRBV25-1
j_gene: TRBJ2-2
len: 13

CDR3nt: TGTGCCAGCAGCTTAGGACTAGTGGAAGAGACCCAGTACTTC
CDR3aa: CASSLGLVEETQYF
abundance: -
d_gene: -
v_gene: TRBV7-9
j_gene: TRBJ2-5
len: 14

CDR3nt: TGTGCCTGGAGTTTCTACAATCAGCCCCAGCATTTT
CDR3aa: CAWSFYNQPQHF
abundance: -
d_gene: -
v_gene: TRBV30
j_gene: TRBJ1-5
len: 12

CDR3nt: TGCAGTGCCATTGGGACTGTCCAAGAGACCCAGTACTTC
CDR3aa: CSAIGTVQETQYF
abundance: -
d_gene: -
v_gene: TRBV20-1
j_gene: TRBJ2-5
len: 13

CDR3nt: TGTGCCAGCAGTGAAACTGCGCTGGGACACACTGAAGCTTTCTTT
CDR3aa: CASSETALGHTEAFF
abundance: -
d_gene: -
v_gene: TRBV25-1
j_gene: TRBJ1-1
len: 15

CDR3nt: TGCGCCAGCACCCCGGGAGGGGGAGCTGGGGCCAACGTCCTGACTTTC
CDR3aa: CASTPGGGAGANVLTF
abundance: -
d_gene: TRBD2
v_gene: TRBV4-3
j_gene: TRBJ2-6
len: 16

CDR3nt: TGCAGTGCTACTATGAACGGCCTTAGGGATGGCTACACCTTC
CDR3aa: CSATMNGLRDGYTF
abundance: -
d_gene: -
v_gene: TRBV20-1
j_gene: TRBJ1-2
len: 14

CDR3nt: TGCAGTGCCTGGAAAACAGGGCGAAGTGAAAAACTGTTTTTT
CDR3aa: CSAWKTGRSEKLFF
abundance: -
d_gene: -
v_gene: TRBV20-1
j_gene: TRBJ1-4
len: 14

CDR3nt: TGCAGTGCCCGGCGGGACAGGGGAAGAGAGACCCAGTACTTC
CDR3aa: CSARRDRGRETQYF
abundance: -
d_gene: TRBD1
v_gene: TRBV20-1
j_gene: TRBJ2-5
len: 14

CDR3nt: TGTGCCTGGAGTGTACGTTCGGGGGCGGGAGATACGCAGTATTTT
CDR3aa: CAWSVRSGAGDTQYF
abundance: -
d_gene: -
v_gene: TRBV30
j_gene: TRBJ2-3
len: 15

CDR3nt: TGTGCCAGCAGATCAGAAAACACCGGGGAGCTGTTTTTT
CDR3aa: CASRSENTGELFF
abundance: -
d_gene: -
v_gene: TRBV2
j_gene: TRBJ2-2
len: 13

CDR3nt: TGCGCCAGCAGCTTCGGCCGTACCAACACGCAGTATTTT
CDR3aa: CASSFGRTNTQYF
abundance: -
d_gene: -
v_gene: TRBV13
j_gene: TRBJ2-3
len: 13

CDR3nt: TGTGCCAGCAGTGGGGGGTTATTGCATCAGCCCCAGCATTTT
CDR3aa: CASSGGLLHQPQHF
abundance: -
d_gene: -
v_gene: TRBV2
j_gene: TRBJ1-5
len: 14

CDR3nt: TGTGCCAGCAGTGAACGGCTCTATGGCTACACCTTC
CDR3aa: CASSERLYGYTF
abundance: -
d_gene: -
v_gene: TRBV6-1
j_gene: TRBJ1-2
len: 12

CDR3nt: TGTGCCAGCATAAACAGGGGAGGTGACCACGAGCAGTACTTC
CDR3aa: CASINRGGDHEQYF
abundance: -
d_gene: -
v_gene: TRBV2
j_gene: TRBJ2-7
len: 14

CDR3nt: TGTGCCAGCTCACCAGACAGTACACCAATCTCTGGAAACACCATATATTTT
CDR3aa: CASSPDSTPISGNTIYF
abundance: -
d_gene: -
v_gene: TRBV18
j_gene: TRBJ1-3
len: 17

CDR3nt: TGTGCCAGCAGACCCGGAGTCCTGCGGGACTACGAGCAGTACTTC
CDR3aa: CASRPGVLRDYEQYF
abundance: -
d_gene: -
v_gene: TRBV6-2/TRBV6-3
j_gene: TRBJ2-7
len: 15

CDR3nt: TGTGCCAGCAGTTACCAACCAATGGGGGCTAAACGCTATGGCTACACCTTC
CDR3aa: CASSYQPMGAKRYGYTF
abundance: -
d_gene: -
v_gene: TRBV6-2/TRBV6-3
j_gene: TRBJ1-2
len: 17

CDR3nt: TGTGCCAGCAGCCGGACTGCCCACAATGAGCAGTTCTTC
CDR3aa: CASSRTAHNEQFF
abundance: -
d_gene: -
v_gene: TRBV5-6
j_gene: TRBJ2-1
len: 13

CDR3nt: TGCGCCAGCAGCGTTACCGGGACAGGATATGGCTACACCTTC
CDR3aa: CASSVTGTGYGYTF
abundance: -
d_gene: TRBD1
v_gene: TRBV5-1
j_gene: TRBJ1-2
len: 14

CDR3nt: TGTGCCAGCAGTGCCCCCGGGACAGGGGGTAATCAGCCCCAGCATTTT
CDR3aa: CASSAPGTGGNQPQHF
abundance: -
d_gene: TRBD1
v_gene: TRBV25-1
j_gene: TRBJ1-5
len: 16

CDR3nt: TGTGCCAGCAGTCTCGGGACTTTAAAAGCCAAAAACATTCAGTACTTC
CDR3aa: CASSLGTLKAKNIQYF
abundance: -
d_gene: -
v_gene: TRBV6-2/TRBV6-3
j_gene: TRBJ2-4
len: 16

CDR3nt: TGTGCCAGCAGCCAAAGACAGGGTTTGATGTCCTACGAGCAGTACTTC
CDR3aa: CASSQRQGLMSYEQYF
abundance: -
d_gene: TRBD1
v_gene: TRBV14
j_gene: TRBJ2-7
len: 16

CDR3nt: TGCAGTGCTAGGGCGGGAGAGGTATTGTACGAGCAGTACTTC
CDR3aa: CSARAGEVLYEQYF
abundance: -
d_gene: TRBD2
v_gene: TRBV20-1
j_gene: TRBJ2-7
len: 14

CDR3nt: TGCGCCAGCAGCCGGGAGCGGGGGGATTACACAGATACGCAGTATTTT
CDR3aa: CASSRERGDYTDTQYF
abundance: -
d_gene: TRBD2
v_gene: TRBV4-1
j_gene: TRBJ2-3
len: 16

CDR3nt: TGTGCCAGTAGTGCCGGGACAAGTTCTAATGAAAAACTGTTTTTT
CDR3aa: CASSAGTSSNEKLFF
abundance: once
d_gene: -
v_gene: TRBV19
j_gene: TRBJ1-4
len: 15

CDR3nt: TGCAGTGCTAGAGATCGGGGCGGCACAGATACGCAGTATTTT
CDR3aa: CSARDRGGTDTQYF
abundance: -
d_gene: -
v_gene: TRBV20-1
j_gene: TRBJ2-3
len: 14

CDR3nt: TGCAGTGCTTTGAAGGGACTCCCCGCCTACGAGCAGTACTTC
CDR3aa: CSALKGLPAYEQYF
abundance: -
d_gene: -
v_gene: TRBV20-1
j_gene: TRBJ2-7
len: 14

CDR3nt: TGCAGTGCTAGTCTCCGCAATGAGCAGTTCTTC
CDR3aa: CSASLRNEQFF
abundance: -
d_gene: -
v_gene: TRBV20-1
j_gene: TRBJ2-1
len: 11

CDR3nt: TGTGCCAGCAGTAATCAAGGGTTCTACGAGCAGTACTTC
CDR3aa: CASSNQGFYEQYF
abundance: -
d_gene: -
v_gene: TRBV6-6
j_gene: TRBJ2-7
len: 13

CDR3nt: TGTGCCACCCGGAGTAGCGGGGGCGATGAGCAGTTCTTC
CDR3aa: CATRSSGGDEQFF
abundance: -
d_gene: TRBD2
v_gene: TRBV24-1
j_gene: TRBJ2-1
len: 13

CDR3nt: TGTGCCAGTAGATCGGGACTAGCAGATTACAATGAGCAGTTCTTC
CDR3aa: CASRSGLADYNEQFF
abundance: -
d_gene: TRBD2
v_gene: TRBV19
j_gene: TRBJ2-1
len: 15

CDR3nt: TGCGCCAGCAGCCTTACAAGAGGCTCTTGGGCTTTCTTT
CDR3aa: CASSLTRGSWAFF
abundance: -
d_gene: -
v_gene: TRBV4-3
j_gene: TRBJ1-1
len: 13

CDR3nt: TGTGCCAGCAGTTCCCGCCGGGTCGGGACCCAGTACTTC
CDR3aa: CASSSRRVGTQYF
abundance: -
d_gene: -
v_gene: TRBV28
j_gene: TRBJ2-5
len: 13

CDR3nt: TGTGCCAGCAGTTTAATCGGGTTTGGGGCCAACGTCCTGACTTTC
CDR3aa: CASSLIGFGANVLTF
abundance: -
d_gene: -
v_gene: TRBV12-3/TRBV12-4
j_gene: TRBJ2-6
len: 15

CDR3nt: TGCGCCAGCAGCTTGGCTCCTGGACAGGGAGGAGATGGCTACACCTTC
CDR3aa: CASSLAPGQGGDGYTF
abundance: -
d_gene: TRBD1
v_gene: TRBV5-1
j_gene: TRBJ1-2
len: 16

CDR3nt: TGTGCCAGCAGTTTTTTTTCCGGCAGTGAGGACACTGAAGCTTTCTTT
CDR3aa: CASSFFSGSEDTEAFF
abundance: -
d_gene: -
v_gene: TRBV12-3/TRBV12-4
j_gene: TRBJ1-1
len: 16

CDR3nt: TGTGCCAGTAGTATTACTAGCCTGGGCTACAATGAGCAGTTCTTC
CDR3aa: CASSITSLGYNEQFF
abundance: -
d_gene: -
v_gene: TRBV19
j_gene: TRBJ2-1
len: 15

CDR3nt: TGTGCCAGCCGGGGTTCCTCGAACACCGGGGAGCTGTTTTTT
CDR3aa: CASRGSSNTGELFF
abundance: -
d_gene: -
v_gene: TRBV11-1
j_gene: TRBJ2-2
len: 14

CDR3nt: TGCAGTGCTCAGGCCCCCCAAGAGACCCAGTACTTC
CDR3aa: CSAQAPQETQYF
abundance: -
d_gene: -
v_gene: TRBV20-1
j_gene: TRBJ2-5
len: 12

CDR3nt: TGTGCCTGGAGTGGAAGACAGGCTTATTCACCCCTCCACTTT
CDR3aa: CAWSGRQAYSPLHF
abundance: -
d_gene: -
v_gene: TRBV30
j_gene: TRBJ1-6
len: 14

CDR3nt: TGCAGTGCTAGCAGGGGGCGCCGGGAGCAGTTCTTC
CDR3aa: CSASRGRREQFF
abundance: -
d_gene: TRBD1
v_gene: TRBV20-1
j_gene: TRBJ2-1
len: 12

CDR3nt: TGTGCCTGGAGCCCCGTAGGATCCGCGGGGCTAAGTTACTTC
CDR3aa: CAWSPVGSAGLSYF
abundance: once
d_gene: -
v_gene: TRBV30
j_gene: TRBJ2-7
len: 14